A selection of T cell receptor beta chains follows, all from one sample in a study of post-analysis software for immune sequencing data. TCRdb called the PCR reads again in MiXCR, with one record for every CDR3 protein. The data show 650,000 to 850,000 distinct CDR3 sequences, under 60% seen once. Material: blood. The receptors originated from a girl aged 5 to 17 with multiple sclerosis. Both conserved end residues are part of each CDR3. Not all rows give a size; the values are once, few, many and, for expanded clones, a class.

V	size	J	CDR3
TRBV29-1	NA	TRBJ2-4	CSVELTRGGAKNIQYF
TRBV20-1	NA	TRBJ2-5	CSARDRPSGRSGETQYF
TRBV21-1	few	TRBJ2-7	CASSREVGYEQYF
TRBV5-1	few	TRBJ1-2	CASSLRAAHGYTF
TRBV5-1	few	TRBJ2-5	CASSPDRARRGETQYF
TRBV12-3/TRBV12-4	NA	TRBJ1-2	CASSPRPAGTAFYGYTF
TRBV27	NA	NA	CAGSGRRSEQYF
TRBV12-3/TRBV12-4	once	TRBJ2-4	CASSLQAANIQYF
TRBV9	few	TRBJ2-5	CASSARDYQETQYF
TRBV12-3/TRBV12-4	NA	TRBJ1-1	CASSLGDRGLGEAFF
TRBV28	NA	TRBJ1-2	CASSFYRTANYGYTF
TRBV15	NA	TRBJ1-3	CATSREGGTGNTIYF
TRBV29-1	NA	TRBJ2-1	CSVDTYNEQFF
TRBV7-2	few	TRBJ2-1	CASSPVASRDEQFF
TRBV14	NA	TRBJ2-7	CASSQGALRRTSYEQYF
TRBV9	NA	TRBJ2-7	CASSRRAGQGDYEQYF
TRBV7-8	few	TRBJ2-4	CASSRTRGPGIQYF
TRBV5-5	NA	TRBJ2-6	CASSFQGAVGANVLTF
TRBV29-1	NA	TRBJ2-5	CSVDFGRLSGHQETQYF
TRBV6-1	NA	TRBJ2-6	CASRSRPQGSGANVLTF
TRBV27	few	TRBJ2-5	CASGDSSLGQYF
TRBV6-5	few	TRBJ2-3	CASQLERDRTDTQYF
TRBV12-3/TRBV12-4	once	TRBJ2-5	CASSPSLGGGPEAQYF
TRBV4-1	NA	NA	CASSQDWAAGVWEQYF
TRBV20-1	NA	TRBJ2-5	CSAGKGAGMETQYF
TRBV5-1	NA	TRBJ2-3	CASSLKGAPDITDTQYF
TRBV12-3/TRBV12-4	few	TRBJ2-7	CASSSPDRGSSYEQYF
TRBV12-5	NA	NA	CASGLDNGQGAYEQYF
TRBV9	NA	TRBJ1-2	CASSSRVSPGGYTF
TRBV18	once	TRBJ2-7	CASSPGTGHTYEQYF
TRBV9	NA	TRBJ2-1	CASSVAPGGAYNEQFF
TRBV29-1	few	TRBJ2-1	CSVENLATHTYSYNEQFF